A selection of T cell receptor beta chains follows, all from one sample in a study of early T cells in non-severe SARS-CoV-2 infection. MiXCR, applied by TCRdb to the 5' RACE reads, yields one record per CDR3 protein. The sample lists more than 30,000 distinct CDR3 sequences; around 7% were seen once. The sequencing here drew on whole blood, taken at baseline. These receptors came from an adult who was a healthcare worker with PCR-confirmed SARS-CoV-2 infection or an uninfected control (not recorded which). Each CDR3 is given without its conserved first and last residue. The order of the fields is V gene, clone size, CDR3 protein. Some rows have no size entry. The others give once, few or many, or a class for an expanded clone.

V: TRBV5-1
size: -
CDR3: ASSLGKTGGETQY

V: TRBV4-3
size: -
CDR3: ASSWTRGRHDEQF

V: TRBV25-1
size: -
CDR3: ASSDNYGTYGYT

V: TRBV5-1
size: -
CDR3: ASSLVSGDYSYNEQF

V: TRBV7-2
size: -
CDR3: ASAPQGAIYYGYT

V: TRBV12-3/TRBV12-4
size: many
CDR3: ASTPLDRGRNEQF

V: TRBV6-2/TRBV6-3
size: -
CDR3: ASRGQGNQPQH

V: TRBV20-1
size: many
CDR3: SALTYQGATEAF

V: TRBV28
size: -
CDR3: ASSSLGEESTEAF

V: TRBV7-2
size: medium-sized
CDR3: ASSWRGGSYSYNEQF

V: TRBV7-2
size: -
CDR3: ASTQMEGHQPQH

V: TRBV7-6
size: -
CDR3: ASSLALAGETQY

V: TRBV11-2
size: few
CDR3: ASSLGQGSATQY

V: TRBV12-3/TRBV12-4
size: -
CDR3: ASSWDATEAF

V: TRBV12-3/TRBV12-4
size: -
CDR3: ASSLHRPNTGELF

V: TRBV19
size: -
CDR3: ASSTTLTAATNEKLF

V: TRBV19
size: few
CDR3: ASSMAGTLSTVNEQF

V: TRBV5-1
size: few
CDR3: ASSTGQDSYEQY

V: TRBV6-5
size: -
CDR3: ASSYSGSGRTDTQY

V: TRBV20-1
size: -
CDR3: SARDRDTGELF

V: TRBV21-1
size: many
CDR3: ASSKRGKGQETQY

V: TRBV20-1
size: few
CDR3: SARDLQAGGKNEQY